What follows is one TCR beta chain and its context. This entry is derived from a study of cytomegalovirus exposure and HLA in healthy donors. Germline-derived CDR1 and CDR2 are SGHVS and FQNEAQ. V was clipped by 5 bases and J by 4 bases, with 23 bases between them. This CDR3 region has 17 residues. In the PCR, 60 Vbeta and 13 Jbeta primers were used. Clones were sequenced by immunoSEQ multiplex PCR, and TCRdb holds only the in-frame ones, with some missing. Of roughly 150,000 clones listed, roughly 85% were seen once; the top ten hold 9.7%. The gene calls are TRBV7-8 and TRBJ1-2; no definite D call. The sequenced material came from PBMCs. The TCR sequence derives from a man aged 18 to 30 in good health and CMV-seropositive. The CDR3 DNA reads TGTGCCAGCAGCACAGAAATTCCCGGGGTTAAGGGCTATGGCTACACCTTC. Protein product: CASSTEIPGVKGYGYTF.